The present TCR beta chain was sequenced within a study of post-analysis software for immune sequencing data. Germline V gene data show CDR1 as SEHNR and CDR2 as FQNEAQ (reference sequence). The CDR3 length is 17 residues. Germline trimming cut 5 bases from V and 1 base from J; bases unmatched to any gene: 9. This clonotype occurred a few times. The antigen is not known. Broader study findings: Significantly lower normalized Chao1 diversity was seen in multiple sclerosis patients than in controls. Those samples that were prepared in the same batch co-clustered strongly by F measure. Patients used about 5 TRBV segments, including TRBV5-6, TRBV5-1 and TRBV20-1, more often than controls.

The library was made from cDNA and included unique molecular identifiers. TCRdb reprocessed the PCR reads via MiXCR and lists one record per CDR3 protein. The sample has roughly 430,000 distinct CDR3 sequences; more than 30% are singletons. Specimen: blood. The TCR was taken from a girl aged 2-15 years with multiple sclerosis. The chain is built from TRBV7-9 and TRBJ2-4, with TRBD1 identical over 9 bases. The CDR3 DNA sequence: TGTGCCAGCAGCCGATTAACAGGGGGCCTGGCCAAAAACATTCAGTACTTC. This gives the protein CASSRLTGGLAKNIQYF.